The clone carrying this TCR beta chain has just a few counts. These data originate in a study of T-cell reconstitution after alpha-beta-depleted transplantation in children. Unique molecular identifiers were used to barcode this TCRbeta library. TCRdb re-called the PCR reads with MiXCR, one entry per CDR3 protein. There are 250,000 to 350,000 distinct CDR3 sequences in the sample; approximately 9.8% occur only once, and about 9.4% lies in the top ten. The trim removed 2 bases at V and 6 bases at J, leaving 6 bases unmatched. The CDR3 sequence is 15 residues long. CDR1 and CDR2 (germline): SQVTM, ANQGSEA.

The sequence came from a human donor who donated a stem cell graft to a child with SCID. Material: PBMCs from the stem cell graft donor, obtained from the stem cell graft. The chain employs TRBV29-1 and TRBJ2-3; 12 bases line up with TRBD1. The CDR3 nucleotides read TGCAGCGTTGAATCGGGACAGGGGGCATTGGATACGCAGTATTTT. Translation: CSVESGQGALDTQYF.